The 6 T cell receptor beta chains in this list originate from one sample, sequenced in a study of blood T cells in healthy people across ages. Then a second PCR, running roughly 6 to 11 cycles, was carried out with a sample-barcoded 5' primer and a J-beta primer mix. TCRdb redid the calling of the 5' RACE reads with MiXCR, one entry per CDR3 protein. The sample records approximately 800,000 distinct CDR3 sequences, roughly 50% being singletons. The specimen was blood. Receptors originate from a middle-aged man in good health.

This clonotype was seen more than once but under ten times. The chain recombines TRBV12-3 or TRBV12-4 with TRBJ2-5; TRBD2 agrees at 15 bases. J was trimmed by 4 bases and V by 4 bases; bases with no gene match: 13. The CDR3 sequence is 19 residues long. The CDR3 sequence is CASSSYGLAGGPRSETQYF. In DNA, the CDR3 is TGTGCCAGCAGTTCATATGGACTAGCGGGGGGGCCGAGGTCAGAGACCCAGTACTTC.

J is TRBJ1-5 and V is TRBV10-3, with D hard to call. Germline V gene data show CDR1 as ENHRY and CDR2 as SYGVKD. This CDR3 is built from 15 residues. V lost 2 bases and J 2 bases, leaving 10 bases between the germline ends. The CDR3 is CAISERVSGNQPQHF. In DNA, the CDR3 is TGTGCCATCAGTGAGAGGGTGAGTGGCAATCAGCCCCAGCATTTT.

This clonotype came up a few times. The chain links TRBV3-1 to TRBJ2-5; the match to TRBD2 covers 8 bases. The CDR3 loop spans 15 amino acids. The ends lost 3 bases at V and 4 bases at J; junction bases unmatched: 7. Per the germline V gene, CDR1 is LGHDT and CDR2 is YNNKEL (reference sequence). The CDR3 here is CASSHGGLAGETQYF. The CDR3 DNA reads as TGTGCCAGCAGCCACGGCGGACTAGCCGGAGAGACCCAGTACTTC.

This clonotype has a handful of counts. The chain is built from TRBV4-3 and TRBJ2-5; D may correspond to TRBD1 or TRBD2 (5 bases each). The J call is in doubt because the DNA end fits TRBJ2-7 better. The germline V gene has CDR1 LGHNA and CDR2 YSLEER. The CDR3 covers 14 residues. CDR3 sequence: CASSQDGGKYEQYF. CDR3 nucleotides: TGCGCCAGCAGCCAAGATGGGGGAAAGTACGAGCAGTACTTC.

V is TRBV12-3 or TRBV12-4 and J is TRBJ1-2; D may be TRBD1 (6 bases). The CDR3 runs 11 residues. With 4 bases removed from V and 8 bases from J, the gap between germline ends came to 8 bases. CDR3 loop: CASSYRAGYTF. The DNA for the CDR3 is TGTGCCAGCAGTTACAGGGCGGGCTACACCTTC.

The genes are TRBV9 and TRBJ2-1; 12 nucleotides line up with TRBD1. Per germline, CDR1 SGDLS and CDR2 YYNGEE. The ends lost 1 base at V and 7 bases at J; junction bases unmatched: 9. CDR3 length equals 17 residues. CDR3 nucleotide sequence: TGTGCCAGCAGCGTATTCCCGGGACAGGGGGCAGGGAATGAGCAGTTCTTC. Translation: CASSVFPGQGAGNEQFF.